This is a list of T cell receptor beta chains from one sample in a study of blood T cell repertoires in COVID-19. Some clones are missing from TCRdb's copy, which holds only in-frame ones; the method was immunoSEQ multiplex PCR. The sample comprises 90,000 to 100,000 clones, approximately 85% of which are singletons, and around 12% rests with the top ten. The sample consisted of peripheral blood. The receptors derive from a human donor in a cohort sampled during active COVID-19. Each CDR3 is given with its conserved first and last residue. The order of the fields is J gene, D gene, clone size, V gene, CDR3 protein, CDR3 DNA. The D gene is left open where the match is weak. Only part of the rows carry a size: once, few, many, or a class if the clone is expanded.

TRBJ2-7 | TRBD2 | . | TRBV9 | CASSAGPKLAGAEQYF | TGTGCCAGCAGCGCTGGGCCTAAACTAGCGGGAGCCGAGCAGTACTTC
TRBJ2-7 | TRBD1 | . | TRBV14 | CASSDTGTGNYYEQYF | TGTGCCAGCAGCGACACCGGGACAGGAAACTACTACGAGCAGTACTTC
TRBJ1-2 | TRBD1 | . | TRBV6-1 | CASSESGGFGYTF | TGTGCCAGCAGTGAATCAGGGGGTTTTGGCTACACCTTC
TRBJ2-2 | . | . | TRBV5-1 | CASSLEAGPNTGELFF | TGCGCCAGCAGCTTGGAGGCAGGGCCGAACACCGGGGAGCTGTTTTTT
TRBJ2-7 | . | . | TRBV27 | CASRTAFIYEQYF | TGTGCCAGCCGGACAGCCTTTATCTACGAGCAGTACTTC
TRBJ2-7 | . | . | TRBV30 | CAWSSGGNEQYF | TGTGCCTGGAGTTCCGGGGGTAACGAGCAGTACTTC
TRBJ2-5 | . | . | TRBV4-1 | CASSSGGLGTQYF | TGCGCCAGCAGCTCCGGGGGTCTTGGGACCCAGTACTTC
TRBJ2-4 | TRBD2 | . | TRBV4-2 | CASSQARRASGGAGAKNIQYF | TGTGCCAGCAGCCAAGCTCGTCGGGCTAGCGGGGGGGCCGGGGCCAAAAACATTCAGTACTTC
TRBJ1-4 | TRBD1 | once | TRBV4-1 | CASSQQRGQGATNEKLFF | TGCGCCAGCAGCCAGCAGAGGGGGCAGGGGGCAACTAATGAAAAACTGTTTTTT
TRBJ2-5 | . | few | TRBV5-6 | CASSLRGMETQYF | TGTGCCAGCAGCCTCAGGGGTATGGAGACCCAGTACTTC
TRBJ2-1 | TRBD1 | . | TRBV4-3 | CASSQLAGTGATNEQFF | TGCGCCAGCAGCCAATTGGCGGGGACAGGGGCGACCAATGAGCAGTTCTTC
TRBJ2-1 | TRBD2 | . | TRBV7-3 | CASSPAAGGIYNEQFF | TGTGCCAGCAGCCCCGCGGCGGGGGGGATTTACAATGAGCAGTTCTTC
TRBJ1-6 | . | . | TRBV16 | CASSQLTGSNSPLHF | TGTGCCAGCAGCCAATTAACTGGGAGCAATTCACCCCTCCACTTT
TRBJ2-7 | . | . | TRBV6-6 | CASNKGSDEQYF | TGTGCCAGCAATAAGGGGTCCGACGAGCAGTACTTC
TRBJ2-5 | TRBD2 | . | TRBV7-6 | CASSLAGTSYETQYF | TGTGCCAGCAGCTTAGCGGGGACTAGCTATGAGACCCAGTACTTC
TRBJ2-1 | . | once | TRBV12-5 | CASVLVARDEQFF | TGTGCTAGTGTCCTGGTAGCCCGGGATGAGCAGTTCTTC
TRBJ1-4 | . | . | TRBV4-1 | CASGSGTTNEKLFF | TGCGCCAGCGGCTCTGGTACAACTAATGAAAAACTGTTTTTT
TRBJ2-3 | TRBD2 | . | TRBV5-8 | CASRDGTSGSPDTQYF | TGTGCCAGCAGGGACGGGACTAGCGGGAGTCCAGATACGCAGTATTTT
TRBJ2-7 | . | once | TRBV19 | CASSIAGTYEQYF | TGTGCCAGTAGTATTGCGGGCACCTACGAGCAGTACTTC
TRBJ2-5 | TRBD1 | . | TRBV5-4 | CAGGNRGRGQETQYF | TGTGCCGGGGGGAACAGGGGGCGCGGTCAGGAGACCCAGTACTTC
TRBJ2-7 | TRBD2 | . | TRBV19 | CASSYLAGGDEQYF | TGTGCCAGTAGTTATCTAGCGGGGGGCGACGAGCAGTACTTC
TRBJ2-3 | . | medium-sized | TRBV4-1 | CASSAYFRSLTDTQYF | TGCGCCAGCAGCGCCTACTTTCGGTCCCTCACAGATACGCAGTATTTT
TRBJ1-2 | . | . | TRBV19 | CASSLNYYGYTF | TGTGCCAGTAGCCTAAATTACTATGGCTACACCTTC
TRBJ1-2 | . | once | TRBV5-6 | CASSLARGLNLNGYTF | TGTGCCAGCAGCCTGGCTAGAGGGCTCAATCTGAATGGCTACACCTTC
TRBJ1-1 | . | . | TRBV28 | CASSPSSGGGAFF | TGTGCCAGCAGTCCATCCTCGGGGGGAGGGGCTTTCTTT
TRBJ2-3 | . | . | TRBV2 | CASRDSPGRTDTQYF | TGTGCCAGCAGGGACAGCCCTGGGCGGACAGATACGCAGTATTTT
TRBJ1-2 | . | . | TRBV7-9 | CASSLARSGYGYTF | TGTGCCAGCAGCTTAGCCCGGTCCGGCTATGGCTACACCTTC